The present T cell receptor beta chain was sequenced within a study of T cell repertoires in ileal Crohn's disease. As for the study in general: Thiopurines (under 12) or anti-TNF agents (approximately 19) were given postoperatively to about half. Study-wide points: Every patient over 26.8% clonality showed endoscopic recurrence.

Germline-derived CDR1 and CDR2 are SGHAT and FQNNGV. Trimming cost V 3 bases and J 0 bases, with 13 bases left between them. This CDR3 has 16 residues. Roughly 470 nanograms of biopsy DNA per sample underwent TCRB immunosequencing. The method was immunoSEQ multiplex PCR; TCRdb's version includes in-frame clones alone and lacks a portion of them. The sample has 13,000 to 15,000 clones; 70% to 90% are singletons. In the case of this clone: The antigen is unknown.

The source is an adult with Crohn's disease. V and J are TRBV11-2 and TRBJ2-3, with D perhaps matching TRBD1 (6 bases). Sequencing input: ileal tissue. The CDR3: CASSLLGGTSTDTQYF. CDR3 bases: TGTGCCAGCAGCTTGTTAGGGGGAACTAGCACAGATACGCAGTATTTT.